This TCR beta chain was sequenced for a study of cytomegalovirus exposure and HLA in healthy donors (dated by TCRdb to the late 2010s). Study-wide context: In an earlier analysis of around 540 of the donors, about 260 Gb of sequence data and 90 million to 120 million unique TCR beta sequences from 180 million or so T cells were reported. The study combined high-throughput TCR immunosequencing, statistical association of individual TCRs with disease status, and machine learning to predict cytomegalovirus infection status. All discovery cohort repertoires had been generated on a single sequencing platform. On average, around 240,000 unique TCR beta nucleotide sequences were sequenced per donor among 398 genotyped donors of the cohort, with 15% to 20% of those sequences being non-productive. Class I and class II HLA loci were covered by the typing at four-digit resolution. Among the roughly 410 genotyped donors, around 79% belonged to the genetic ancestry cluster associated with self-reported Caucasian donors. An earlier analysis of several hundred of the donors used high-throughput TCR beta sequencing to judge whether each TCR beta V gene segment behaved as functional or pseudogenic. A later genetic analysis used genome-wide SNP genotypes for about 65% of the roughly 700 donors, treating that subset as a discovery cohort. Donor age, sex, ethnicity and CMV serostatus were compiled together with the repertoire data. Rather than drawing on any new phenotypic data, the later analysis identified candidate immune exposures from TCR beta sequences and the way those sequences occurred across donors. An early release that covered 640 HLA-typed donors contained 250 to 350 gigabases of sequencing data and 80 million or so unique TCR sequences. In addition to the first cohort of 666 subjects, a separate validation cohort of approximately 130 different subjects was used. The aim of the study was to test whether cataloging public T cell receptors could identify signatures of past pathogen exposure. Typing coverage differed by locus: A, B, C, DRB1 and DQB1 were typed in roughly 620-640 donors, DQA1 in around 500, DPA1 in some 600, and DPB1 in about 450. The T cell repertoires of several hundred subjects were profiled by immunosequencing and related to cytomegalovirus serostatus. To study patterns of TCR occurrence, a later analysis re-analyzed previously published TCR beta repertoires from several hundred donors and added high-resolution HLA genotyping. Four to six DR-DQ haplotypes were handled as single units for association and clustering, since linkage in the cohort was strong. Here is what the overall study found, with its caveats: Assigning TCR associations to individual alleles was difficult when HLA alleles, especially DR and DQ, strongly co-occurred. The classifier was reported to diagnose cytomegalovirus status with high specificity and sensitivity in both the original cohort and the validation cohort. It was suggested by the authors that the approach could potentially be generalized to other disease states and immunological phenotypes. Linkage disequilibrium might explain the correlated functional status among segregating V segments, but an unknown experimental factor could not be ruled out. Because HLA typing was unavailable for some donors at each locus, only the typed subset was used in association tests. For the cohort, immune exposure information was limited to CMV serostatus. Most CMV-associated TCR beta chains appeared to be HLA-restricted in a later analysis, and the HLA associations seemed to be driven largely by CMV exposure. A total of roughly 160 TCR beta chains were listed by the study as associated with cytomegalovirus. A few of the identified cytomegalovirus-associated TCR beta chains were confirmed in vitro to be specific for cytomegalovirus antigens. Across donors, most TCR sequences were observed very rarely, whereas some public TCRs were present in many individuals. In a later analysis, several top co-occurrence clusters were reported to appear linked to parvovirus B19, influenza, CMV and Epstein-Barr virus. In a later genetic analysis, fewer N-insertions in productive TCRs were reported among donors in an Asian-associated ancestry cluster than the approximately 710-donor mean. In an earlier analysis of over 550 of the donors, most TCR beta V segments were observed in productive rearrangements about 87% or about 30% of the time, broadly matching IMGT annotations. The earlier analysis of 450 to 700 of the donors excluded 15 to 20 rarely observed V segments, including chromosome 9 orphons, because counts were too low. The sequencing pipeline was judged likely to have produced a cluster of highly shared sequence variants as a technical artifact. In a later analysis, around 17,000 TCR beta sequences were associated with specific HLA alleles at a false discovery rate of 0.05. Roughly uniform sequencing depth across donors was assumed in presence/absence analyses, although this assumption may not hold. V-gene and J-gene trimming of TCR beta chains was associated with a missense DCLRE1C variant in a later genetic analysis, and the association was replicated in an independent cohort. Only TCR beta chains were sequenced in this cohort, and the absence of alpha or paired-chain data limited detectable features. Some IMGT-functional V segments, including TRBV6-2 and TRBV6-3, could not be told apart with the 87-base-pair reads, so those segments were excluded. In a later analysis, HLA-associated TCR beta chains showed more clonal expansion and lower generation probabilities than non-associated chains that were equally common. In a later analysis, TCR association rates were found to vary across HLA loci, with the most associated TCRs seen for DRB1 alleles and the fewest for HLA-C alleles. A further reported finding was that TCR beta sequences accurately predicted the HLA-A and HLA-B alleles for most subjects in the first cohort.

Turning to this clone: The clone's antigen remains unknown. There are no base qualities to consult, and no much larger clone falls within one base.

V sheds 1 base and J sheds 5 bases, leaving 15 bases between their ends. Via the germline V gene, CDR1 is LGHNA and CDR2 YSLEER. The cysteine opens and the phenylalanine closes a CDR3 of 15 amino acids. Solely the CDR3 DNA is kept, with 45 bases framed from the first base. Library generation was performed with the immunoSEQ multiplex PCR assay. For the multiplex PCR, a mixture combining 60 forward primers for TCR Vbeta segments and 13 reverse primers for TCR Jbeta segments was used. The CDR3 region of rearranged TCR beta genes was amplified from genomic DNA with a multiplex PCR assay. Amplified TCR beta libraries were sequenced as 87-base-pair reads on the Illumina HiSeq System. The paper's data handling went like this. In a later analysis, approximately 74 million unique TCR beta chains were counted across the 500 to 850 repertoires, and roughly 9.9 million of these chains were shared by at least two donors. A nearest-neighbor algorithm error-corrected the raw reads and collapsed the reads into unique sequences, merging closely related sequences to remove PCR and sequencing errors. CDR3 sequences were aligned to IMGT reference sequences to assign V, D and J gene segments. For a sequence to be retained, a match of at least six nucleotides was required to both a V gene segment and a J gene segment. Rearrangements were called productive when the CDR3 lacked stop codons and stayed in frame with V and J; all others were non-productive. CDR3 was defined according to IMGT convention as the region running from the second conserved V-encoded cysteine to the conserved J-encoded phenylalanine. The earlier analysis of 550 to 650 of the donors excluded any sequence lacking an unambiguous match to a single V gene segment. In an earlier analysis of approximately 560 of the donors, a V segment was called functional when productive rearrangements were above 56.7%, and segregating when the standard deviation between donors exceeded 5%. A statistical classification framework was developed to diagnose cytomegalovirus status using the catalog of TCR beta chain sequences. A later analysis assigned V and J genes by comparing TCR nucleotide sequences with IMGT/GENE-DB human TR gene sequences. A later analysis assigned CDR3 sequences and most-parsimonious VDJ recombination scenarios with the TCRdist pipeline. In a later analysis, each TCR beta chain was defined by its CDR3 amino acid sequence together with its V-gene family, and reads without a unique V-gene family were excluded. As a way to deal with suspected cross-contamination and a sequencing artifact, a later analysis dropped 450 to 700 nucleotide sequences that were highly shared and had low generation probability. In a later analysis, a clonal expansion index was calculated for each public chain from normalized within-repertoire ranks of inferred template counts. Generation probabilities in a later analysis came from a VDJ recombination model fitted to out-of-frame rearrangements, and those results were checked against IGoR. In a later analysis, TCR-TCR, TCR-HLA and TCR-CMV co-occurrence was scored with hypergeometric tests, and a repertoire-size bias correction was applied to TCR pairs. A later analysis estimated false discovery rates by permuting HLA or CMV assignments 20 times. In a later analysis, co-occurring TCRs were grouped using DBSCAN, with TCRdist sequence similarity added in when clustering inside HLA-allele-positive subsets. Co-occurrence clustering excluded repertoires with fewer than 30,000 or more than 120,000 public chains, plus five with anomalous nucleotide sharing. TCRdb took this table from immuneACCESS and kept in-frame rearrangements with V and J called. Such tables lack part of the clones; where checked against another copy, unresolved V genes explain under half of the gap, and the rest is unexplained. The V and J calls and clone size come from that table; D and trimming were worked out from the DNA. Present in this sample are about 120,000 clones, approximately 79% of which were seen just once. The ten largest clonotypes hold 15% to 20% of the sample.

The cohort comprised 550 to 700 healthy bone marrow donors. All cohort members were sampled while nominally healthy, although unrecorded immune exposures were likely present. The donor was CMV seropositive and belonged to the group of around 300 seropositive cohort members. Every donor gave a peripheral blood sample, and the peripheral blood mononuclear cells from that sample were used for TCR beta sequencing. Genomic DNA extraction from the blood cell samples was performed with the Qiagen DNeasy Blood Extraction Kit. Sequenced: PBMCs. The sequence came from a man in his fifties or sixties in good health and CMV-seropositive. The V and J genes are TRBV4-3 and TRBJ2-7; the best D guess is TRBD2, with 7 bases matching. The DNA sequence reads TGCGCCAGCAGCCAAGCAAAGGGGGGGATCGACGAGCAGTACTTC. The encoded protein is CASSQAKGGIDEQYF.